The entry below describes one T cell receptor (beta chain). What it binds is not known. These data come from a study of post-analysis software for immune sequencing data. Points from the study as a whole: TRBV segments more frequent in patients than in controls numbered a few and included TRBV5-6, TRBV5-1 and TRBV20-1.

The authors incorporated unique molecular identifiers into the TCR beta cDNA libraries. Input populations of roughly 0.85 to 11 million T cells gave rise to some 500,000 cDNA molecules. Using its own MiXCR run on the PCR reads, TCRdb lists one record per CDR3 protein. This sample has about 160,000 distinct CDR3 sequences; 35% to 40% occur once, and the top ten carry roughly 28%. J lost 5 bases, V lost 4 bases, and 9 bases had no gene match. CDR3 length: 15 residues. The germline gives CDR1 SGHAT, CDR2 FQNNGV. The sequence was obtained from a girl between 10 and 17 years old with multiple sclerosis. Material: blood, obtained after autologous hematopoietic stem cell transplantation. This rearrangement joins TRBV11-2 to TRBJ1-1; TRBD1 aligns across 8 bases. Here the CDR3 reads CASSSQGAISTEAFF. The CDR3, as DNA: TGTGCCAGCAGCTCCCAGGGGGCGATTAGTACTGAAGCTTTCTTT.